The 10 T cell receptor beta chains below all came from one sample that was sequenced in a study of CD8+CD57+ T cells in acquired aplastic anemia. Researchers used genomic DNA as the template to profile TCR beta VDJ and CDR3. Each CDR3 protein gets one entry after TCRdb re-called the reads with MiXCR. The sample yields 200,000 to 250,000 distinct CDR3 sequences, around 32% seen once. Sequencing used sorted CD4+, CD8+, or CD8+CD57+ T cells (not recorded which) from PBMCs. Every receptor here comes from a human donor in good health, serving as a control.

The chain carries TRBV24-1 and TRBJ2-1; D gene ambiguous. With 5 bases removed from V and 6 bases from J, the gap between germline ends came to 7 bases. Germline CDR1 and CDR2: KGHDR and SFDVKD. The CDR3 consists of 12 residues. The CDR3 sequence: CATSVAANEQFF. The CDR3 DNA reads TGTGCCACCAGTGTGGCAGCCAATGAGCAGTTCTTC.

In this sample, this clonotype turned up many times. The J gene is TRBJ2-1, the V gene TRBV2; D gene uncertain. V was trimmed by 6 bases and J by 9 bases, leaving 12 bases between them. There are 12 residues in the CDR3. The V gene's germline CDR1 is SNHLY and CDR2 FYNNEI. CDR3 coding DNA: TGTGCCAGCAGGCAAGCCCCGAGTGAGCAGTTCTTC. Translated: CASRQAPSEQFF.

V and J are TRBV7-2 and TRBJ2-1; D possibly corresponds to TRBD2 (5 bases). Trimming pared 6 bases from V and 0 bases from J, leaving 12 bases between. The CDR3 is made up of 15 amino acids. Germline CDR1 SGHTA, CDR2 FQGNSA. CDR3 amino acids: CASSEAASSYNEQFF. CDR3 nucleotides: TGTGCCAGCAGTGAAGCGGCCAGCTCCTACAATGAGCAGTTCTTC.

V and J are TRBV6-1 and TRBJ1-2, with 7 bases lining up with TRBD1. The CDR3 length is 15 residues. Germline lookup yields CDR1 MNHNS and CDR2 SASEGT. V trimming: 7 bases; J trimming: 3 bases; junction bases outside the gene matches: 11. The DNA of the CDR3 is TGTGCCAGCATCCTACTTTCCGGGACAGACTATGGCTACACCTTC. Protein: CASILLSGTDYGYTF.

The V gene is TRBV2, the J gene TRBJ1-6, with D unclear. Trimming left V 7 bases short and J 8 bases short, with 18 bases between. The germline CDR1 and CDR2 sequences are SNHLY and FYNNEI. The CDR3 spans 15 residues. CDR3 loop: CASTDGSFEDSPLHF. CDR3 bases: TGTGCCAGCACCGACGGGTCTTTTGAAGATTCACCCCTCCACTTT.

This chain links TRBV11-2 with TRBJ2-1; a possible D gene is TRBD1 (6 bases). Trimming pared 6 bases from V and 5 bases from J, leaving 14 bases between. The CDR3 has 14 amino acids. Germline V CDR1 and CDR2: SGHAT, FQNNGV. CDR3: CASSQNRVDNEQFF. CDR3 bases: TGTGCCAGCAGTCAAAACAGGGTCGACAATGAGCAGTTCTTC.

This clonotype was seen at least ten times. This rearrangement joins TRBV2 to TRBJ1-2; 8 bases are a match to TRBD1. The germline V gene has CDR1 SNHLY and CDR2 FYNNEI. J was trimmed by 6 bases and V by 5 bases; bases with no gene match: 5. The CDR3 is 13 amino acids. The CDR3 bases are TGTGCCAGCAGTTCCCAGGGGGCCGATGGCTACACCTTC. Its translation: CASSSQGADGYTF.

V usage is TRBV20-1 and J usage is TRBJ2-7; TRBD2 might be the D (7 bases). Germline assignment: CDR1 DFQATT and CDR2 SNEGSKA (reference sequence). The CDR3 is 17 residues long. V lost 8 bases and J 5 bases, leaving 31 bases between the germline ends. DNA of the CDR3: TGCAGTACCCCCGCCACGGGGGGCCCATATACGACCAACGAGCAGTACTTC. Amino acids: CSTPATGGPYTTNEQYF.

Comment on this clonotype: A read error may explain this, as a much larger clone is one base away. This chain uses TRBV14 with TRBJ2-3; D gene unclear. Germline CDR1 SGHDN, CDR2 FVKESK. The CDR3 has 14 amino acids. The CDR3 loop is CAGSQGAVTDTQYF. The CDR3 nucleotides are TGTGCCGGCAGCCAAGGCGCAGTCACAGATACGCAGTATTTT. Based on the CDR3 plus reference TRBV14 and TRBJ2-3, the full variable domain is EAGVTQFPSHSVIEKGQTVTLRCDPISGHDNLYWYRRVMGKEIKFLLHFVKESKQDESGMPNNRFLAERTGGTYSTLKVQPAELEDSGVYFCAGSQGAVTDTQYFGPGTRLTVL.

The sample holds many counts of this clonotype. The chain employs TRBV12-5 and TRBJ2-7; TRBD1 matches at 8 bases. With 5 bases clipped from V and 5 bases from J, the junction kept 11 bases outside the gene matches. Germline CDR1 LGHNT, CDR2 FRNRAP. The CDR3 spans 15 residues. CDR3 in amino acids: CASGPRWDRQNEQYF. The CDR3 DNA reads as TGTGCTAGTGGTCCACGATGGGACAGGCAAAACGAGCAGTACTTC.